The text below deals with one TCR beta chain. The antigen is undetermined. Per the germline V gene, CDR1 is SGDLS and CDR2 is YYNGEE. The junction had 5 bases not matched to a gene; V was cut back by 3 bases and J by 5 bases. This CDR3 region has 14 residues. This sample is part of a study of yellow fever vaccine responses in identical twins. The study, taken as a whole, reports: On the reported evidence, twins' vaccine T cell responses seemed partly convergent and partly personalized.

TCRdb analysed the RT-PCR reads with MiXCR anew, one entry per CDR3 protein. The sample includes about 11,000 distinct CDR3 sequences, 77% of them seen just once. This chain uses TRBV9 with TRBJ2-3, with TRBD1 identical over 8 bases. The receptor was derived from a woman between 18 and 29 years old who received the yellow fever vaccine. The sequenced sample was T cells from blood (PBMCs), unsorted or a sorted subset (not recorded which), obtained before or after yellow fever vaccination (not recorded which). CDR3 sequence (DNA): TGTGCCAGCAGCGCATCAGGGGGCGGAGATACGCAGTATTTT. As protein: CASSASGGGDTQYF.